Below, 27 T cell receptor beta chains from the same sample are listed, as sequenced in a study of blood T cell repertoires in COVID-19. Sequencing was performed with immunoSEQ multiplex PCR; in TCRdb, only in-frame clones are kept and a portion is missing. The sample lists tens of thousands of clones; roughly 88% were seen once. The sample was peripheral blood. The receptors here all came from a man older than 75 with active or convalescent COVID-19.

The chain joins TRBV5-1 to TRBJ2-6, with D possibly being TRBD2 (5 bases). The V end lost 0 bases, the J end lost 2 bases, and 6 bases lay between the germline ends. Germline CDR1 SGHRS, CDR2 YFSETQ. This CDR3 contains 15 residues. The CDR3 nucleotides read TGCGCCAGCAGCTTGGGGGAGCCTGGGGCCAACGTCCTGACTTTC. Protein sequence: CASSLGEPGANVLTF.

This clone was recorded only once. The gene calls are TRBV2 and TRBJ1-6, with a tentative D call TRBD1 (5 bases). The CDR3 has 15 residues. Germline values: CDR1 SNHLY, CDR2 FYNNEI. V was shortened by 2 bases and J by 7 bases, with 12 bases between the two germline ends. In DNA, the CDR3 is TGTGCCAGCAGTGAATTCCGGCAGGGCAATTCACCCCTCCACTTT. This sequence encodes CASSEFRQGNSPLHF.

Remarks on this clone: In the same sample, other DNA sequences code for this CDR3. The CDR3 sequence is CASSLTGYTEAFF. The CDR3 nucleotides read TGTGCCAGCAGCCTTACAGGGTACACTGAAGCTTTCTTT. The chain employs TRBV14 and TRBJ1-1, with D possibly TRBD1 on 6 matching bases. Germline values: CDR1 SGHDN, CDR2 FVKESK. The V end was cut by 4 bases, the J end by 3 bases, with 9 bases between. The CDR3 extends over 13 amino acids.

J is TRBJ1-1 and V is TRBV6-5; tentatively, D is TRBD1 (6 bases). The CDR3 length is 15 residues. Germline V gene sequence: CDR1 MNHEY, CDR2 SVGAGI. Trimming took 6 bases from V and 0 from J, leaving 14 bases between them. The CDR3 nucleotides read TGTGCCAGCAGATCCCTACAGGGTGTGAACACTGAAGCTTTCTTT. Amino acids: CASRSLQGVNTEAFF.

The V and J genes are TRBV7-2 and TRBJ2-2, with D unclear. Trimming left V 2 bases short and J 8 bases short, with 3 bases between. The CDR3 extends over 11 amino acids. Per germline, CDR1 SGHTA and CDR2 FQGNSA. CDR3: CASSLTGELFF. The DNA for the CDR3 is TGTGCCAGCAGCTTAACTGGGGAGCTGTTTTTT.

The chain is built from TRBV4-3 and TRBJ1-6; 10 nucleotides line up with TRBD1. Looked up from germline, CDR1 is LGHNA and CDR2 is YSLEER. Trimming removed 5 bases from V and 7 bases from J; junction bases left unmatched: 2. This CDR3 contains 14 residues. CDR3 in DNA: TGCGCCAGCAGCGTGGGACAGGGGAATTCACCCCTCCACTTT. The encoded protein is CASSVGQGNSPLHF.

V and J are TRBV7-2 and TRBJ2-1, with a possible D match to TRBD2 (6 bases). This CDR3 comprises 15 residues. The germline V and J ends were trimmed by 1 base and 10 bases, with 17 bases remaining between them. Per germline, CDR1 SGHTA and CDR2 FQGNSA. CDR3 nucleotide sequence: TGTGCCAGCAGCTTAGAGGGCCCTAGCGTCGCCGAGCAGTTCTTC. Translated, it gives CASSLEGPSVAEQFF.

V gene TRBV5-1 combines with J gene TRBJ2-2; possibly TRBD1 for D (6 bases). The CDR3 runs 15 residues. CDR1 is SGHRS, CDR2 YFSETQ, per germline. With 4 bases removed from V and 0 bases from J, the gap between germline ends came to 10 bases. CDR3 coding DNA: TGCGCCAGCAGCGTTCAGGGGACGAACACCGGGGAGCTGTTTTTT. It translates to CASSVQGTNTGELFF.

This clone was counted between two and nine times. CDR3 sequence: CASSANSGGAGTDTQYF. The CDR3 DNA sequence: TGTGCCAGCAGTGCGAATAGCGGGGGGGCTGGCACAGATACGCAGTATTTT. The chain uses TRBV7-2 and TRBJ2-3, with 11 bases aligning to TRBD2. The junction had 9 bases not matched to a gene; V was cut back by 6 bases and J by 1 base. CDR3 length: 17 residues. The germline V gene has CDR1 SGHTA and CDR2 FQGNSA. Complete variable domain (other parts from reference TRBV7-2 and TRBJ2-3): GAGVSQSPSNKVTEKGKDVELRCDPISGHTALYWYRQSLGQGLEFLIYFQGNSAPDKSGLPSDRFSAERTGGSVSTLTIQRTQQEDSAVYLCASSANSGGAGTDTQYFGPGTRLTVL.

This clone was picked up one time. The chain combines TRBV7-8 with TRBJ2-7; possibly TRBD1 for D (6 bases). This CDR3 comprises 15 residues. Germline values: CDR1 SGHVS, CDR2 FQNEAQ. V dropped 0 bases and J dropped 2 bases, with 11 bases sitting between them. CDR3 bases: TGTGCCAGCAGCTTAGCCCGGGACATAGCCTACGAGCAGTACTTC. It specifies CASSLARDIAYEQYF. Complete variable domain (other parts from reference TRBV7-8 and TRBJ2-7): GAGVSQSPRYKVAKRGQDVALRCDPISGHVSLFWYQQALGQGPEFLTYFQNEAQLDKSGLPSDRFFAERPEGSVSTLKIQRTQQEDSAVYLCASSLARDIAYEQYFGPGTRLTVT.

The V and J genes are TRBV11-2 and TRBJ2-7; 11 nucleotides line up with TRBD1. CDR3 length: 14 amino acids. The V gene end was trimmed by 5 bases and the J gene end by 4 bases; junction bases not matched to a gene: 4. The V gene's germline CDR1 is SGHAT and CDR2 FQNNGV. This CDR3 is CASSRTGGLYEQYF. Written as DNA, the CDR3 is TGTGCCAGCAGCCGGACAGGGGGCTTGTACGAGCAGTACTTC. Looking up the rest from reference TRBV11-2 and TRBJ2-7 gives the full variable domain: EAGVAQSPRYKIIEKRQSVAFWCNPISGHATLYWYQQILGQGPKLLIQFQNNGVVDDSQLPKDRFSAERLKGVDSTLKIQPAKLEDSAVYLCASSRTGGLYEQYFGPGTRLTVT.

The chain has TRBV6-5 and TRBJ2-1; 11 bases are shared with TRBD2. Germline V gene sequence: CDR1 MNHEY, CDR2 SVGAGI. V trimming: 6 bases; J trimming: 6 bases; junction bases outside the gene matches: 4. This CDR3 has 14 residues. This CDR3 reads CASRRLAGPNEQFF. Written as DNA, the CDR3 is TGTGCCAGCAGGAGACTAGCGGGACCCAATGAGCAGTTCTTC.

V usage is TRBV28 and J usage is TRBJ2-3; 15 bases are a match to TRBD2. The CDR3 covers 20 residues. The J segment lost 0 bases and the V segment lost 2 bases, leaving 9 bases of the junction unmatched. Germline V gene lookup returns CDR1 MDHEN and CDR2 SYDVKM. The CDR3 is CASSLKTGTSGRTSTDTQYF. CDR3 nucleotides: TGTGCCAGCAGTTTAAAGACCGGGACTAGCGGGAGGACTAGCACAGATACGCAGTATTTT.

This clone was observed a few times. The CDR3 sequence is CASSQGQGRSGEKLFF. The CDR3 bases are TGTGCCAGCAGCCAGGGACAGGGGAGAAGCGGTGAAAAACTGTTTTTT. This sequence joins TRBV7-9 and TRBJ1-4; 10 bases are shared with TRBD1. J was trimmed by 7 bases and V by 5 bases; bases with no gene match: 10. Germline CDR1 reads SEHNR; CDR2 reads FQNEAQ (reference sequence). The CDR3 has 16 residues.

The rearrangement joins TRBV29-1 to TRBJ2-5, with D perhaps matching TRBD1 (6 bases). Germline V gene data show CDR1 as SQVTM and CDR2 as ANQGSEA. The CDR3 sequence is 13 residues long. V was pared by 6 bases and J by 1 base, with 12 bases between. The chain's CDR3 is CSVSDRTQETQYF. As DNA, the CDR3 is TGCAGCGTCTCGGACAGAACCCAAGAGACCCAGTACTTC. Combining the CDR3 with reference TRBV29-1 and TRBJ2-5 gives the whole variable domain SAVISQKPSRDICQRGTSLTIQCQVDSQVTMMFWYRQQPGQSLTLIATANQGSEATYESGFVIDKFPISRPNLTFSTLTVSNMSPEDSSIYLCSVSDRTQETQYFGPGTRLLVL.

This chain connects TRBV19 to TRBJ1-4; D gene ambiguous. V gave up 3 bases and J gave up 8 bases, with 13 bases separating them. CDR1 is LNHDA and CDR2 is SQIVND in the germline V gene (reference sequence). CDR3 length: 14 residues. The CDR3, as DNA: TGTGCCAGTAGTATTCGGCCCTCCGGGGAAAAACTGTTTTTT. This translates into CASSIRPSGEKLFF. Based on the CDR3 plus reference TRBV19 and TRBJ1-4, the full variable domain is DGGITQSPKYLFRKEGQNVTLSCEQNLNHDAMYWYRQDPGQGLRLIYYSQIVNDFQKGDIAEGYSVSREKKESFPLTVTSAQKNPTAFYLCASSIRPSGEKLFFGSGTQLSVL.

This sequence joins TRBV30 and TRBJ2-7; D is perhaps TRBD1 (5 bases). V was trimmed by 4 bases and J by 4 bases, leaving 8 bases between them. Germline assignment: CDR1 GTSNPN and CDR2 SVGIG (reference sequence). CDR3 size: 11 residues. The DNA for the CDR3 is TGTGCCTGGAACGACAGATACGAGCAGTACTTC. This gives the protein CAWNDRYEQYF.

J is TRBJ2-7 and V is TRBV5-1; D remains ambiguous. The CDR3 is 15 residues long. The germline V gene encodes CDR1 SGHRS and CDR2 YFSETQ. V shed 4 bases and J shed 1 base, with 15 bases lying between them. The CDR3 reads CASSPDGGASYEQYF. CDR3 nucleotides: TGCGCCAGCAGCCCGGATGGCGGAGCATCCTACGAGCAGTACTTC.

This chain links TRBV19 with TRBJ2-2; 9 positions match TRBD2. There are 16 residues in the CDR3. CDR1 is LNHDA, CDR2 SQIVND, per germline (reference sequence). Losses at the gene ends were 3 bases for V and 2 bases for J; bases not matched to a gene: 4. The CDR3 protein is CASSIGLAYNTGELFF. CDR3 sequence (DNA): TGTGCCAGTAGTATCGGACTAGCGTACAACACCGGGGAGCTGTTTTTT.

The chain is built from TRBV4-3 and TRBJ2-3, with 10 bases identical to TRBD2. CDR3 size: 19 residues. Germline CDR1 reads LGHNA; CDR2 reads YSLEER. With 3 bases clipped from V and 2 bases from J, the junction kept 14 bases outside the gene matches. CDR3 sequence reads: CASSHHPIGGLAITDTQYF. In nucleotides, the CDR3 is TGCGCCAGCAGCCATCATCCGATCGGGGGACTAGCGATCACAGATACGCAGTATTTT.

The rearrangement joins TRBV11-3 to TRBJ2-6, with 8 bases lining up with TRBD2. V lost 4 bases and J lost 14; bases outside the gene matches: 4. The CDR3 contains 12 residues. Per germline, CDR1 SGHNT and CDR2 YENEEA. CDR3 nucleotide sequence: TGTGCCAGCAGCTCCTTAGCGGGACTCCTGACTTTC. It translates to CASSSLAGLLTF.

The chain is built from TRBV14 and TRBJ2-2, with 8 bases that match TRBD1. In germline, CDR1 is SGHDN, CDR2 FVKESK. V trimming: 4 bases; J trimming: 4 bases; junction bases outside the gene matches: 11. The CDR3 sequence is 17 residues long. CDR3 loop: CASSPLQGAISTGELFF. The CDR3 DNA is TGTGCCAGCAGCCCCCTCCAGGGGGCAATAAGCACCGGGGAGCTGTTTTTT.

The rearrangement uses TRBV2 and TRBJ2-7, with D maybe TRBD1 (5 bases). The CDR3 contains 13 residues. The germline V gene has CDR1 SNHLY and CDR2 FYNNEI. Trimming removed 6 bases from V and 4 bases from J, with 13 bases in between. CDR3 coding DNA: TGTGCCAGCAGCCCAGACAGAGCATACGAGCAGTACTTC. This sequence encodes CASSPDRAYEQYF.

The chain carries TRBV19 and TRBJ2-4, with 9 bases lining up with TRBD1. Germline V CDR1 and CDR2: LNHDA, SQIVND (reference sequence). After removal of 1 base from V and 8 bases from J, the junction contained 6 bases not matched to a gene. The CDR3 is 15 residues long. The CDR3, as DNA: TGTGCCAGTAGTATAGGGACAGGGGTTGTTGACATTCAGTACTTC. Amino acid sequence: CASSIGTGVVDIQYF.

The chain links TRBV4-1 to TRBJ2-1, with TRBD1 matching over 9 bases. The CDR3 contains 14 residues. CDR1 MGHRA and CDR2 YSYEKL come from the germline V gene. Germline trimming cut 4 bases from V and 9 bases from J; bases unmatched to any gene: 7. The CDR3 DNA reads TGCGCCAGCAGCCGGGACAGGGCCTACGGTGAGCAGTTCTTC. It codes for CASSRDRAYGEQFF.

V is TRBV6-5 and J is TRBJ1-1; 8 bases fit TRBD1. The CDR3 is 14 residues long. The germline CDR1 and CDR2 sequences are MNHEY and SVGAGI. Trimming cost V 5 bases and J 5 bases; bases outside gene matches: 7. Written as DNA, the CDR3 is TGTGCCAGCAGTACGACAGGGGAACGAACTGAAGCTTTCTTT. Protein product: CASSTTGERTEAFF.

This clone appeared once. The V call is TRBV3-1 (or the pseudogene TRBV3-2), the J call TRBJ1-6; D not resolved. The CDR3 consists of 16 residues. The germline V gene encodes CDR1 LGHDT and CDR2 YNNKEL (reference sequence). Trimming took off 3 bases at V and 0 bases at J, with 9 bases between the two ends. The CDR3 spells CASSQAPSSYNSPLHF. The CDR3 nucleotides are TGTGCCAGCAGCCAGGCACCCAGCTCCTATAATTCACCCCTCCACTTT.